The rows below give T cell receptor beta chains drawn from one sample of a study of PD-L1 blockade in urothelial cancer. Only in-frame clones appear in the TCRdb table, and some are missing; sequencing was by immunoSEQ multiplex PCR. This table has about 70,000 clones, 85% to 90% appearing once. The sequences come from PBMCs, collected around atezolizumab (anti-PD-L1) treatment. Every receptor here comes from a man between 65 and 85 years old with urothelial cancer. Both conserved end residues are part of each CDR3. A D gene is named only where the DNA matches it firmly.

j_call v_call d_call cdr3_aa cdr3_nt
TRBJ2-1 TRBV5-1 NA CASSLGLAKRNNEQFF TGCGCCAGCAGCTTGGGATTGGCAAAGAGGAACAATGAGCAGTTCTTC
TRBJ1-1 TRBV11-2 TRBD1 CASSLLGQGALNTEAFF TGTGCCAGCAGCCTCCTGGGACAGGGGGCTTTGAACACTGAAGCTTTCTTT
TRBJ1-1 TRBV5-1 NA CASSPQTRGNTEAFF TGCGCCAGCAGCCCCCAAACAAGGGGGAACACTGAAGCTTTCTTT
TRBJ2-2 TRBV13 TRBD2 CASRRLLSGANTGELFF TGTGCCAGCAGGAGGCTGCTAAGCGGGGCGAACACCGGGGAGCTGTTTTTT
TRBJ1-2 TRBV5-1 NA CASSPGTPEAGYTF TGCGCCAGCAGCCCCGGGACACCTGAGGCGGGCTACACCTTC
TRBJ2-5 TRBV5-5 TRBD2 CASSPTGRTIETQYF TGTGCCAGCAGTCCGACCGGGAGGACCATAGAGACCCAGTACTTC
TRBJ2-1 TRBV7-3 NA CASSSGVNNEQFF TGTGCCAGCAGCTCCGGGGTGAATAATGAGCAGTTCTTC
TRBJ2-2 TRBV11-2 NA CASSKEFASANTGELFF TGTGCCAGCAGCAAAGAGTTCGCTAGCGCGAACACCGGGGAGCTGTTTTTT
TRBJ1-4 TRBV19 NA CASSPRTAHYEKLFF TGTGCCAGTAGTCCGAGGACAGCCCATTATGAAAAACTGTTTTTT
TRBJ1-3 TRBV4-1 NA CASSQDAHYRASGNTIYF TGCGCCAGCAGCCAAGATGCACACTACAGGGCTTCTGGAAACACCATATATTTT
TRBJ2-2 TRBV7-2 TRBD2 CASSLAHDSGKDGELFF TGTGCCAGCAGCTTAGCGCATGATAGCGGGAAAGACGGGGAGCTGTTTTTT
TRBJ2-7 TRBV2 NA CASSDPTSIARSYEQYF TGTGCCAGCAGTGATCCCACCTCAATCGCGCGCTCCTACGAGCAGTACTTC
TRBJ2-7 TRBV28 NA CASRRQGGEQYF TGTGCCAGCAGGCGTCAGGGTGGGGAGCAGTACTTC
TRBJ2-1 TRBV21-1 NA CASICSGPPYNEQFF TGTGCCAGCATCTGCAGCGGGCCCCCCTACAATGAGCAGTTCTTC
TRBJ2-6 TRBV12-5 NA CASGPLGGAGANVLTF TGTGCTAGTGGTCCGCTGGGGGGGGCCGGGGCCAACGTCCTGACTTTC
TRBJ2-1 TRBV25-1 TRBD1 CASRGTGSPYNEQFF TGTGCCAGCAGGGGGACAGGGAGCCCCTACAATGAGCAGTTCTTC